What follows is one T cell receptor (beta chain) and its context. No antigen is known for it. The record has no base qualities; no much larger clone is one base away. The source of the sample is a study of blood T cell repertoires in COVID-19 (TCRdb year 2020). Looking at the study overall: Samples covering the acute and convalescent phases of COVID-19 were provided by collaborators in the United States, Italy and Spain. The dataset comprised deeply sampled blood TCRbeta repertoires from subjects exposed to, actively infected with, or recovered from COVID-19. The samples were drawn from two sources: the first 160 participants of the ongoing ImmuneRACE study, and about 1,300 subjects contributed by 6 global collaborators. The material from the prospective study consisted of cDNA or gDNA derived from T cells, B-cell-depleted T cells, or PBMCs. The sample metadata nearly always contained a de-identified subject ID, COVID-19 status, age in years and sex. HLA class I and class II types, where available, came from metadata supplied by the sample provider rather than from assay-based typing. The repertoires were released in a freely available public database meant as a resource for research on the immune response to SARS-CoV-2. Beyond this particular receptor, the publication reports: How much clinical and demographic metadata was included differed by source and by participant, and the metadata was provided uncurated.

The germline V gene supplies CDR1 SGHRS and CDR2 YFSETQ. Between the V and J ends, shortened by 2 bases and 0 bases respectively, the junction contains 9 bases. Taken from cysteine to phenylalanine, the CDR3 has 14 residues. The sequence is cut down to CDR3 DNA, 42 bases in frame from base 1. TCRbeta CDR3 regions were amplified from genomic DNA by means of the immunoSEQ Assay, a bias-controlled multiplex PCR. Per the authors' processing: The number of nucleated cells in each sample was estimated by amplification of reference gene primers within the assay. Sequence reads were collapsed and filtered to measure the absolute abundance of every unique TCRbeta CDR3 rearrangement. For each sample, productive Simpson clonality was calculated as the square root of Simpson's diversity index over productive rearrangements. The clones in this table, taken by TCRdb from immuneACCESS, are in-frame only. Not every clone is retained; where verified, under half of the shortfall comes from an unresolved V gene, and the cause of the rest is unknown. V and J calls and clone size come straight from that table; D and trimming were deduced from the DNA. The sample table holds under 60,000 clones, of which about nine tenths were seen once. The ten largest clones add up to under 7.5% of the sample.

Each collaborating institution followed its own protocols to collect whole blood in K2EDTA tubes. Collaborator samples were shipped for TCRbeta analysis as frozen whole blood, isolated PBMCs, or DNA extracted from either sample type. Sequenced input: peripheral blood. The sequence is built from TRBV5-1 and TRBJ2-7, with the D segment identity uncertain. This sequence was found in a man between 45 and 60 years old with active COVID-19. The DNA sequence is TGCGCCAGCAGCTTCCGATCCAGCTCCTACGAGCAGTACTTC. Its translation is CASSFRSSSYEQYF. Here the CDR3 is joined to the reference TRBV5-1 and TRBJ2-7 genes, and the full variable domain is: KAGVTQTPRYLIKTRGQQVTLSCSPISGHRSVSWYQQTPGQGLQFLFEYFSETQRNKGNFPGRFSGRQFSNSRSEMNVSTLELGDSALYLCASSFRSSSYEQYFGPGTRLTVT.